A single sample gave rise to the 13 T cell receptor beta chains below, sequenced in a study of T cells in Graves' hyperthyroidism and ophthalmopathy. Researchers amplified the TCR beta CDR3 regions from RNA transcripts. The TCR CDR3 was amplified in a first-round RT-PCR using the HTBI primer set. TCRdb reanalysed the multiplex PCR reads using MiXCR and keeps one entry per CDR3 protein. The table shows fewer than 600,000 distinct CDR3 sequences, with roughly 15% occurring only once. The sequencing input was blood. The source of these receptors is a woman aged 40 to 55 with Graves' hyperthyroidism.

This clonotype was observed a few times. The genes are TRBV20-1 and TRBJ1-2; D gene uncertain. V was trimmed by 3 bases and J by 7 bases, leaving 12 bases between them. Germline V lookup: CDR1 DFQATT, CDR2 SNEGSKA (reference sequence). The CDR3 length is 12 residues. The CDR3 sequence is CSASPQPGGYTF. CDR3 nucleotide sequence: TGCAGTGCTAGCCCCCAACCAGGTGGCTACACCTTC.

This clonotype has at least ten counts. This chain links TRBV29-1 with TRBJ1-1; maybe TRBD1 (6 bases). The CDR3 totals 13 residues. Per germline, CDR1 SQVTM and CDR2 ANQGSEA. V dropped 5 bases and J dropped 5 bases, with 15 bases sitting between them. The CDR3 reads CSVYRDSATEAFF. DNA of the CDR3: TGCAGCGTTTACAGGGATTCGGCTACTGAAGCTTTCTTT.

For this clonotype: Possible read error: a much larger clone is one base away. The chain combines TRBV12-3 or TRBV12-4 with TRBJ2-2; D call uncertain. There are 14 residues in the CDR3. The CDR3 DNA reads TGTGCCGGCAGTTTAGGAGCGTTCACCGGGGAGCTGTTTTTT. The encoded protein is CAGSLGAFTGELFF.

This clonotype was detected many times. This chain connects TRBV3-1 to TRBJ1-4; 9 bases line up with TRBD1. V shed 0 bases and J 6 bases; nucleotides not matched to a gene: 5. CDR1 LGHDT and CDR2 YNNKEL come from the germline V gene (reference sequence). The CDR3 loop spans 16 amino acids. The CDR3 region is CASSQEPGQGDEKLFF. In nucleotides, the CDR3 is TGTGCCAGCAGCCAAGAACCGGGACAGGGAGATGAAAAACTGTTTTTT.

The genes are TRBV20-1 and TRBJ2-1; 7 bases map to TRBD1. The CDR3 consists of 15 residues. J lost 7 bases, V lost 1 base, and 10 bases had no gene match. CDR1 is DFQATT, CDR2 SNEGSKA, per germline (reference sequence). The CDR3 reads CSARVGTVSVNEQFF. CDR3 sequence (DNA): TGCAGTGCTAGAGTAGGGACAGTGTCTGTGAATGAGCAGTTCTTC.

CDR3 sequence (DNA): TGCGCCAGCAGCTTGGCGGACAGGGGGCGCACTGAAGCTTTCTTT. Translation: CASSLADRGRTEAFF. This rearrangement joins TRBV5-1 to TRBJ1-1; 11 nucleotides agree with TRBD1. The ends lost 0 bases at V and 4 bases at J; junction bases unmatched: 2. The length of the CDR3 is 15 residues. In germline, CDR1 is SGHRS, CDR2 YFSETQ.

This clonotype was picked up one time. A read error is possible here, since a much larger clone lies one base away. The V and J genes are TRBV2 and TRBJ2-5; 8 bases map to TRBD2. The CDR3 covers 14 residues. Germline CDR1 is SNHLY and CDR2 is FYNNEI. Trimming at V came to 7 bases and at J to 5 bases, leaving 9 bases not matched to a gene. Written as DNA, the CDR3 is TGTGCCAGCATTTTGACTAGCGCCCTGGAGACCCAGTACTTC. It is translated as CASILTSALETQYF.

This clonotype was picked up many times. V gene TRBV12-3 or TRBV12-4 combines with J gene TRBJ1-5; D is ambiguous. This CDR3 has 12 amino acids. Between the trimmed V and J ends, which lost 6 bases and 10 bases, there was a span of 13 bases. CDR3 sequence: CASSPGISPQHF. The CDR3 nucleotides read TGTGCCAGCAGCCCGGGGATCAGCCCCCAGCATTTT.

This clonotype was picked up a small number of times. The chain carries TRBV5-1 and TRBJ2-3; 7 positions match TRBD1. The CDR3 runs to 17 residues. V lost 0 bases and J lost 2; bases outside the gene matches: 9. Looked up from germline, CDR1 is SGHRS and CDR2 is YFSETQ. CDR3 sequence: CASSLAGVTGSTDTQYF. The CDR3 nucleotides are TGCGCCAGCAGCTTGGCCGGCGTGACAGGGTCCACAGATACGCAGTATTTT.

The sample holds many counts of this clonotype. V and J are TRBV2 and TRBJ2-2, with D perhaps matching TRBD1 (5 bases). CDR1 is SNHLY and CDR2 is FYNNEI in the germline V gene. The V and J ends lost 6 bases and 2 bases respectively, with 10 bases between them. The CDR3 loop spans 14 amino acids. CDR3 coding DNA: TGTGCCAGCAGGCAAGACAGAAACACCGGGGAGCTGTTTTTT. Translated, it gives CASRQDRNTGELFF.

The table lists this clonotype with many counts. The rearrangement links TRBV6-1 to TRBJ2-7; 7 positions agree with TRBD1. CDR3 size: 15 residues. CDR1 is MNHNS and CDR2 is SASEGT in the germline V gene. The V and J ends lost 7 bases and 6 bases, in that order; junction bases with no gene match: 15. CDR3 nucleotide sequence: TGTGCCAGCACCCTATCCCTCGGACAGGACACCGAGCAGTACTTC. Translation: CASTLSLGQDTEQYF.

This clonotype was seen many times. The CDR3 bases are TGCAGTGCCCCCAAGGACGGCTACAATGAGCAGTTCTTC. Its protein is CSAPKDGYNEQFF. V gene TRBV20-1 combines with J gene TRBJ2-1, with D hard to call. In germline, CDR1 is DFQATT, CDR2 SNEGSKA (reference sequence). V lost 6 bases to trimming and J lost 3 bases, with 12 bases between them. The CDR3 is 13 amino acids.

This clonotype appeared many times. V usage is TRBV7-4 and J usage is TRBJ1-1; TRBD1 might be the D (6 bases). The CDR3 has 14 residues. Germline-derived CDR1 and CDR2 are SGHVT and SQSDAQ. Trimming shortened V by 5 bases and J by 4 bases, and 14 bases separated the two germline ends. The CDR3 loop reads CASSQQGLGTEAFF. Here the CDR3 DNA reads TGTGCCAGCAGCCAACAGGGACTGGGCACTGAAGCTTTCTTT.